The source of this T cell receptor beta chain is a study of T cell responses to AZD1222 COVID-19 vaccine. Study conclusions and caveats: Repertoires were sampled only after the peak T cell response. Dominant CD4 TCR responses targeted spike regions 160-218 and 743-854.

With respect to this clone: Its antigen is unidentified. This sample also contains other DNA sequences that code for the same CDR3.

TCRdb's table, derived via immunoSEQ multiplex PCR, lists solely in-frame clones and lacks some. Here the sample spans around 95,000 clones, around nine tenths being singletons. V lost 0 bases and J 2 bases, leaving 9 bases between the germline ends. Germline V gene data show CDR1 as SGDLS and CDR2 as YYNGEE. The CDR3 runs 14 residues. This receptor was identified in an adult in good health. The V call is TRBV9, the J call TRBJ2-7; D is ambiguous. The input for sequencing was peripheral blood, taken on day 0 of AZD1222 vaccination. The CDR3 DNA reads TGTGCCAGCAGCGTAGCCGCAGGAACCTACGAGCAGTACTTC. Protein product: CASSVAAGTYEQYF.